This TCR beta chain was documented in a study of T cell changes during pregnancy in multiple sclerosis. The ends lost 6 bases at V and 5 bases at J; junction bases unmatched: 5. The CDR3 length is 14 residues. Per the germline V gene, CDR1 is MNHNY and CDR2 is SVGAGI (reference sequence). Repertoires were generated with immunoSEQ multiplex PCR, while TCRdb's copy carries only in-frame clones and drops some. The table shows roughly 50,000 clones, with approximately 92% occurring only once. The chain is built from TRBV6-6 and TRBJ1-4; 8 bases fit TRBD1. The sample in question was CD4+ T cells from peripheral blood mononuclear cells, obtained in the third trimester of pregnancy. The sequence derives from a female donor with multiple sclerosis, enrolled in a pregnancy study. The CDR3 DNA follows: TGTGCCAGCAGCCTTACAGGGGGAAATGAAAAACTGTTTTTT. It encodes CASSLTGGNEKLFF.